The 27 T cell receptor beta chains below come from one sample, sequenced in a study of breast tumors, draining lymph nodes, adjacent tissues. Using its own MiXCR run on the multiplex PCR reads, TCRdb lists one record per CDR3 protein. The sample includes 150,000 to 200,000 distinct CDR3 sequences, roughly 35% of them seen just once. Samples came from axillary lymph nodes draining the breast cancer. Sequencing was done on a sample of axillary lymph node tissue. The receptors were sampled from a female donor with breast cancer. Some clones in this sample may be carry-over from other donors' samples.

This clonotype was recorded at least ten times. This chain links TRBV20-1 with TRBJ2-5; 7 bases map to TRBD1. The V and J ends lost 2 bases and 3 bases, in that order; junction bases with no gene match: 6. The CDR3 is made up of 14 amino acids. CDR1 DFQATT and CDR2 SNEGSKA come from the germline V gene (reference sequence). The CDR3: CSARPTDREETQYF. In DNA, the CDR3 is TGCAGTGCTAGACCAACTGACAGGGAAGAGACCCAGTACTTC.

Note on this clonotype: This sequence may be a read error, since a much larger clone differs from it by one base. The chain couples TRBV6-2 or TRBV6-3 to TRBJ2-7; D is ambiguous. This CDR3 comprises 14 residues. Germline V CDR1 and CDR2: MNHEY, SVGEGT. The CDR3 nucleotides are TGTGCCAGCAATTACTCGAGCGCCGGTGCACAGCAGTACTTC. It specifies CASNYSSAGAQQYF.

The table lists this clonotype with many counts. The chain combines TRBV2 with TRBJ1-4; D remains unclear. The CDR3 is made up of 11 amino acids. The germline V and J ends were trimmed by 7 bases and 7 bases, with 7 bases remaining between them. The germline V gene has CDR1 SNHLY and CDR2 FYNNEI. CDR3 loop: CASKATEKLFF. The CDR3 coding sequence is TGTGCCAGCAAGGCCACTGAAAAACTGTTTTTT.

This clonotype was detected ten times or more. The chain employs TRBV11-2 and TRBJ2-2; no clear D. Germline CDR1 reads SGHAT; CDR2 reads FQNNGV. Between the trimmed V and J ends, which lost 5 bases and 6 bases, there was a span of 16 bases. This CDR3 contains 15 residues. As DNA, the CDR3 is TGTGCCAGCAGCCCCCGCTCCGCGGTTGCCGGGGAGCTGTTTTTT. Its protein product is CASSPRSAVAGELFF.

The chain has TRBV12-3 or TRBV12-4 and TRBJ1-4; possibly TRBD1 for D (6 bases). With 6 bases removed from V and 3 bases from J, the gap between germline ends came to 23 bases. This CDR3 is built from 18 residues. The CDR3 here is CASRSSGDRMISNEKLFF. In nucleotides, the CDR3 is TGTGCCAGCAGGAGTTCAGGGGATAGGATGATTTCTAATGAAAAACTGTTTTTT.

This clonotype was recorded at least ten times. This chain joins TRBV6-5 and TRBJ2-7, with D hard to call. V lost 10 bases and J 1 base, leaving 11 bases between the germline ends. Germline values: CDR1 MNHEY, CDR2 SVGAGI. This CDR3 comprises 12 residues. In DNA, the CDR3 is TGTGCCACCAGACGCGAATCCTACGAGCAGTACTTC. Translation: CATRRESYEQYF.

This clonotype was found many times. The J gene is TRBJ2-1, the V gene TRBV30, with 12 bases matching TRBD2. Germline loops: CDR1 GTSNPN, CDR2 SVGIG (reference sequence). The CDR3 consists of 14 residues. J gave up 8 bases and V 4 bases, and 6 bases lay outside the gene matches. CDR3 DNA: TGTGCCTGGAACCCACTAGCGGGGGGCTATGAGCAGTTCTTC. This encodes CAWNPLAGGYEQFF.

This clonotype was seen ten or more times. The rearrangement links TRBV9 to TRBJ1-5; D unresolved. Germline CDR1 SGDLS, CDR2 YYNGEE. V lost 3 bases and J 4 bases, leaving 14 bases between the germline ends. This CDR3 is 15 amino acids long. CDR3 DNA: TGTGCCAGCAGCGCAAGCGGGGTCACGAATCAGCCCCAGCATTTT. It is translated as CASSASGVTNQPQHF.

As for this clonotype: A much larger clone differs by one base, so this may be a read error. Since the CDR3 does not end with the conserved phenylalanine or tryptophan, this likely comes from a read error. The rearrangement uses TRBV6-5 and TRBJ2-1, with 7 positions matching TRBD2. J was trimmed by 4 bases and V by 2 bases; bases with no gene match: 5. Germline V gene lookup returns CDR1 MNHEY and CDR2 SVGAGI. The CDR3 extends over 15 amino acids. CDR3 sequence (DNA): TGTGCCAGCAGTTACGGTGGGGGGGGATACAATGAGCAGTTCTCC. It specifies CASSYGGGGYNEQFS.

The V call is TRBV6-2 or TRBV6-3, the J call TRBJ1-1, with no clear D. The V end was cut by 6 bases, the J end by 6 bases, with 17 bases between. The CDR3 is 14 residues long. The V gene's germline CDR1 is MNHEY and CDR2 SVGEGT. Here the CDR3 DNA reads TGTGCCAGCAGCCGCGGGAGGGTCGGCGCTGAAGCTTTCTTT. It encodes CASSRGRVGAEAFF.

Of note for this clonotype: Sequence at one end of the junction differs from germline and may be a read error. V gene TRBV7-9 combines with J gene TRBJ2-5; 9 nucleotides agree with TRBD2. The CDR3 loop spans 17 amino acids. CDR1 SEHNR and CDR2 FQNEAQ come from the germline V gene (reference sequence). CDR3 loop: CASSLGTRGGAEEPQYF. In DNA, the CDR3 is TGTGCCAGCAGCTTAGGTACTCGCGGGGGGGCTGAAGAGCCCCAGTACTTC.

In its sample, this clonotype was seen many times. The chain carries TRBV15 and TRBJ2-1, with D tentatively TRBD2 (6 bases). Deletions cut 0 bases from V and 4 bases from J, with 22 bases between. This CDR3 spans 19 amino acids. Germline-derived CDR1 and CDR2 are LNHNV and YYDKDF (reference sequence). The CDR3 sequence: CATSRDPVNRLVVYNEQFF. In DNA form, the CDR3 reads TGTGCCACCAGCAGAGATCCGGTTAATCGACTAGTAGTATACAATGAGCAGTTCTTC.

The chain links TRBV7-4 to TRBJ1-6; tentatively, D is TRBD1 (5 bases). The CDR3 runs 16 residues. Trimming took 1 base from V and 9 from J, leaving 16 bases between them. Germline V CDR1 and CDR2: SGHVT, SQSDAQ. Here the CDR3 reads CASSLGRGAQSSPLHF. DNA of the CDR3: TGTGCCAGCAGCTTAGGGAGGGGAGCTCAGAGTTCACCCCTCCACTTT.

The rearrangement links TRBV20-1 to TRBJ1-6, with TRBD1 identical over 7 bases. Unmatched junction bases numbered 15, after V lost 6 bases and J lost 7 bases. CDR1 DFQATT and CDR2 SNEGSKA come from the germline V gene (reference sequence). The CDR3 is 16 residues long. CDR3 nucleotides: TGCAGTGCGTATCTTGCCCGGGACAGTCGCAATTCACCCCTCCACTTT. It specifies CSAYLARDSRNSPLHF.

Details on this clonotype: Just one base apart from a much larger clone, this may be a read error. The chain has TRBV6-5 and TRBJ2-3; tentatively, D is TRBD1 (5 bases). The CDR3 length is 17 residues. From germline, CDR1 is MNHEY and CDR2 SVGAGI. The CDR3 DNA follows: TGTGCCAGCAGTTACTCGATATTCAGGGCTTCCACAGGTACGCAGTATTTT. Translated, it gives CASSYSIFRASTGTQYF.

The table lists this clonotype with many counts. The chain links TRBV24-1 to TRBJ1-6; unclear D gene. Trimming stripped 4 bases from V and 10 bases from J, with 10 bases between. The CDR3 spans 13 residues. Germline V gene sequence: CDR1 KGHDR, CDR2 SFDVKD. CDR3 in amino acids: CATSEGGVSPLHF. The DNA for the CDR3 is TGTGCCACCAGTGAGGGCGGGGTCTCACCCCTCCACTTT.

The gene calls are TRBV7-8 and TRBJ2-7; 7 bases map to TRBD2. Germline V gene lookup returns CDR1 SGHVS and CDR2 FQNEAQ. This CDR3 comprises 15 residues. J lost 0 bases, V lost 5 bases, and 7 bases had no gene match. Here the CDR3 reads CASSLLAASSYEQYF. In DNA form, the CDR3 reads TGTGCCAGCAGCCTCCTAGCGGCCAGCTCCTACGAGCAGTACTTC.

This clonotype has a count of ten or more. The chain couples TRBV20-1 to TRBJ2-1, with 10 bases lining up with TRBD2. The ends lost 6 bases at V and 7 bases at J; junction bases unmatched: 12. Germline V gives CDR1 DFQATT, CDR2 SNEGSKA (reference sequence). The CDR3 sequence is 15 residues long. CDR3 region: CSATSGTSVRNEQFF. The CDR3 DNA is TGCAGTGCCACTTCCGGGACTAGCGTCAGGAATGAGCAGTTCTTC.

This clonotype was seen ten or more times. The chain couples TRBV14 to TRBJ2-7, with 15 bases identical to TRBD2. J was trimmed by 2 bases and V by 5 bases; bases with no gene match: 10. The germline CDR1 and CDR2 sequences are SGHDN and FVKESK. This CDR3 region has 18 residues. In DNA form, the CDR3 reads TGTGCCAGCAGCAAAACCCCGGGACTAGCGGGAGGTCCCTACGAGCAGTACTTC. It is translated as CASSKTPGLAGGPYEQYF.

This clonotype was seen repeatedly, ten times or more. This chain joins TRBV5-1 and TRBJ2-1; 12 bases are shared with TRBD2. Losses at the gene ends were 1 base for V and 0 bases for J; bases not matched to a gene: 5. Germline CDR1 reads SGHRS; CDR2 reads YFSETQ. The CDR3 is made up of 18 amino acids. The CDR3 reads CASSLWETSGSSYNEQFF. In nucleotides, the CDR3 is TGCGCCAGCAGCTTGTGGGAGACTAGCGGGAGCTCCTACAATGAGCAGTTCTTC.

The V call is TRBV9, the J call TRBJ1-6; a weak D match, TRBD1 (6 bases). The CDR3 has 15 residues. Trimming took off 0 bases at V and 4 bases at J, with 8 bases between the two ends. Germline-derived CDR1 and CDR2 are SGDLS and YYNGEE. The chain's CDR3 is CASSVAGAYNSPLHF. Here the CDR3 DNA reads TGTGCCAGCAGCGTAGCAGGGGCGTATAATTCACCCCTCCACTTT.

The chain joins TRBV11-2 to TRBJ1-2; D remains unclear. The germline V and J ends were trimmed by 2 bases and 1 base, with 14 bases remaining between them. Looked up from germline, CDR1 is SGHAT and CDR2 is FQNNGV. The CDR3 has 16 residues. CDR3 sequence reads: CASSLKSKTLNYGYTF. The CDR3 DNA sequence: TGTGCCAGCAGCTTAAAGTCAAAAACTCTTAACTATGGCTACACCTTC. The full variable domain, with the rest looked up from reference TRBV11-2 and TRBJ1-2, is EAGVAQSPRYKIIEKRQSVAFWCNPISGHATLYWYQQILGQGPKLLIQFQNNGVVDDSQLPKDRFSAERLKGVDSTLKIQPAKLEDSAVYLCASSLKSKTLNYGYTFGSGTRLTVV.

Concerning this clonotype: This sequence may be a read error, since a much larger clone differs from it by one base. The V gene is TRBV3-1, the J gene TRBJ2-7; D perhaps matches TRBD1 (5 bases). Per the germline V gene, CDR1 is LGHDT and CDR2 is YNNKEL (reference sequence). This CDR3 contains 14 residues. CDR3: CPSSQGVALYEQYF. The CDR3 DNA reads as TGTCCCAGCAGCCAAGGGGTAGCCCTCTACGAGCAGTACTTC.

A word on this clonotype: Sequence at one end of the junction differs from germline and may be a read error. The gene calls are TRBV27 and TRBJ2-1; 11 bases align to TRBD2. The CDR3 has 16 residues. From germline, CDR1 is MNHEY and CDR2 SMNVEV (reference sequence). The CDR3 sequence: CASSGLAGGGYNERFF. As DNA, the CDR3 is TGTGCCAGCAGTGGCCTAGCGGGAGGTGGCTACAATGAGCGGTTCTTC.

The gene calls are TRBV7-2 and TRBJ2-5, with 11 bases matching TRBD2. The germline V gene encodes CDR1 SGHTA and CDR2 FQGNSA. This CDR3 is built from 16 residues. Trimming cost V 9 bases and J 5 bases; bases outside gene matches: 14. CDR3: CASKPRLAGKLETQYF. In nucleotides, the CDR3 is TGTGCCAGTAAGCCCCGACTAGCGGGGAAGTTGGAGACCCAGTACTTC.

Ten or more counts support this clonotype. The genes are TRBV7-9 and TRBJ1-3; D is perhaps TRBD1 (5 bases). The CDR3 contains 15 residues. Trimming pared 4 bases from V and 6 bases from J, leaving 16 bases between. The V gene's germline CDR1 is SEHNR and CDR2 FQNEAQ (reference sequence). The CDR3 DNA is TGTGCCAGCAGCTCCCGCCAGGGTCGAGAAAACACCATATATTTT. It yields the protein CASSSRQGRENTIYF.

This clonotype occurred a few times. The V and J genes are TRBV2 and TRBJ1-1; D might be TRBD1 (6 bases). From germline, CDR1 is SNHLY and CDR2 FYNNEI. The CDR3 is 17 residues long. The V gene lost 6 bases and the J gene lost 0 bases, with 20 bases spanning the gap. In DNA, the CDR3 is TGTGCCAGCAGGGCCGCCACAGGGTCGTTTGTGAACACTGAAGCTTTCTTT. It translates to CASRAATGSFVNTEAFF.